The following is a T cell receptor (beta chain) sequence with its context. No cognate antigen has been identified for it. Within one base of it there is no much larger clone, and no base qualities were kept. The library came from multiplex PCR. Instrument used: Illumina HiSeq 4000. iRepertoire HTBI primers and Arm-PCR amplification of CDR3 regions were used to construct TCR beta libraries. Before sequencing, the PCR products underwent gel purification. The published analysis was carried out like this. Across samples, 60 to 80 TRBV and roughly 15 TRBJ segments were identified and used for gene usage analysis of CDR3 amino acid clonotypes. COPE and FqMerger were used to merge the filtered high-quality paired reads into contigs. BLAST was used to align contigs to the IMGT TRBV, TRBD and TRBJ reference genes, and CDR3 was defined following IMGT. Clonotypes above 0.1% frequency were classified as highly expanded clones. Shannon entropy served as the measure of repertoire diversity, while the Gini coefficient captured V-J evenness. Public clonotypes were defined as clonotypes shared by more than one individual. TCRdb ran its own pipeline on the public reads, namely fastp trimming at Q25 and MiXCR clone calling, and kept in-frame beta chains. Every entry covers one CDR3 protein and lists the most common genes and DNA from its rows. The V and J calls, along with clone size, are taken from TCRdb and not from the paper's own processing. The sample includes about 560,000 distinct CDR3 sequences, with roughly 16% observed a single time. The ten largest account for about 12% of the sample.

This sample is drawn from a study of regulatory T cells in long-lasting Graves disease (dated by TCRdb to the early 2020s). For context, the study as a whole: Antithyroid drugs had been taken for less than 3 months by newly diagnosed Graves' disease patients. A total of some 35 samples underwent TCR sequencing, from roughly 13 patients with persistent Graves' disease and approximately 20 patients with newly diagnosed Graves' disease. The study was registered as a clinical trial and conducted in China. Patients with persistent Graves' disease were compared with patients with newly diagnosed Graves' disease using TCR sequencing and RNA sequencing of peripheral blood.

The sample's time point label, decoded: newly diagnosed GD, antithyroid drugs for less than 3 months. For both TCR sequencing and RNA sequencing, RNA was extracted from PBMCs in TRIzol. Graves' disease was diagnosed according to American Thyroid Association guidelines. Patients were recruited from an endocrinology department in Xi'an, China. From each patient, around 8.3 milliliters of peripheral blood was collected into an EDTA anticoagulant tube. Ficoll Paque Plus density gradient separation was used to isolate PBMCs, and no additional T cell sorting was done. An Agilent 2100 Bioanalyzer and agarose gel were used to check RNA quality, and a NanoDrop 2000 was used to measure RNA concentration. Overall study outcomes, separate from this receptor: Patients with persistent disease shared more public clonotypes (fewer than 3,000) than newly diagnosed patients did (966). Persistent Graves' disease patients showed lower TCR Shannon entropy and fewer highly expanded clones than newly diagnosed patients, suggesting clonal expansion. As a limitation, the authors acknowledged that the small sample size may reduce accuracy. Only the TCR beta chain was sequenced and analyzed. The study examined only peripheral blood because the primary lesion, thyroid tissue, could not be accessed.

These sequences were also reported in another study, on T cells in Graves' hyperthyroidism and ophthalmopathy. Taken from the second paper: Stable Graves' hyperthyroidism was defined as the absence of progression to ophthalmopathy over 18 months of follow-up. The hyperthyroidism patients were between 18 and 65 years old and newly diagnosed, with a disease duration of less than 2 months. Patients with uncontrolled infections, other autoimmune diseases, pregnancy or lactation were excluded. Diagnoses were established on the basis of clinical symptoms, serum thyroxine and TRAb, thyroid ultrasound, and orbital computed tomography. For the first round of RT-PCR on the TCR CDR3, the HTBI primer set was used together with the Qiagen OneStep RT-PCR kit. Most expanded thyroid clonotypes (frequency above 0.001) were also found in blood, which suggests that blood repertoires may mirror thyroid immune responses. A 13 V-J signature model separated ophthalmopathy from stable hyperthyroidism, with 87.88% sensitivity and 81.08% specificity in cross-validation and 80%/75% in testing. During validation, the model predicted progression to ophthalmopathy a median of about 6.5 months ahead of onset, with roughly 65% sensitivity and 72.22% specificity. To identify TCR V-J signatures that set the groups apart, the researchers used a discovery cohort of roughly 100 patients, made up of some 41 with Graves' ophthalmopathy and about 55 with stable Graves' hyperthyroidism. Prospective prediction of ophthalmopathy was tested in an independent validation cohort consisting of some 19 hyperthyroidism patients and some 15 patients who later progressed to ophthalmopathy. The roughly 91 discovery patients were randomly divided into training and test sets at a 7:3 ratio. Thyroid tissue and blood T-cell repertoires from about six Graves' hyperthyroidism patients were also compared in the study. After blood sampling, hyperthyroidism patients were treated with methimazole at a starting dose of 30 mg daily, and ophthalmopathy patients were treated with high-dose intravenous methylprednisolone. The libraries were constructed in a second round of multiplex PCR and then size-selected and purified. Paired-end sequencing of the libraries was performed with 100 bp reads on an Illumina HiSeq2000. SOAPnuke was used to process the raw data, with reads discarded if the reads contained adapters or uncalled bases, had a mean Phred below 15, or lacked an exact constant-primer or identifier match. High-quality paired reads were merged with COPE v1.2.5, and unique nucleotide sequences were defined as clonotypes. Clonotypes were aligned to IMGT TRBV, TRBD and TRBJ reference segments using MiTCR v1.1. The analysis was restricted to V-J combinations with a frequency above 0.0001, which together covered just over 99% of the repertoires. The TCS score was defined as the ratio of F50 (clonal expansion) to E x V (chaos), calculated using BLOSUM62-based TCRdist between CDR3 peptides within each V-J. Welch's t-statistics and random forest reduced around 550 V-J features to 10 to 15, which were used in a naive Bayes classifier (R e1071). Sample size was not statistically predetermined, and investigators were not blinded to group allocation. The paper describes TCR Vbeta CDR3 sequencing of fewer than 150 peripheral blood samples, made up of about 40 ophthalmopathy patients, roughly 75 hyperthyroidism patients and roughly 17 progressor patients.

The TCR sequence derives from a man in his late teens or twenties with Graves disease. Donor details come from another sample of the same person, matched by shared clones. The sequences come from peripheral blood mononuclear cells (PBMCs), collected at new diagnosis, from a patient treated with antithyroid drugs.

The nucleotide sequence is given as TGTGCCAGCAGTCGCTGGACAGGATCGAATCAGCCCCAGCATTTT. It codes for CASSRWTGSNQPQHF. The V and J genes are TRBV6-2 or TRBV6-3 and TRBJ1-5; 7 nucleotides in the junction match TRBD1. CDR1 is given as MNHEY and CDR2 as SVGEGT, both from the germline V gene. At the junction V is shortened by 5 bases and J by 4 bases; bases outside the gene matches: 8. From its cysteine to its phenylalanine, the CDR3 spans 15 amino acids. Kept here is only the CDR3 DNA, which spans 45 bases and is read in frame from base 1.